One sample yielded the 18 T cell receptor beta chains listed below, sequenced in a study of blood T cell repertoires in COVID-19 (dated by TCRdb to the early 2020s). Receptor libraries were prepared by the immunoSEQ multiplex PCR assay. TCRdb holds this immuneACCESS table with in-frame rearrangements only. Some clones are missing; in checked studies, unresolved V genes explain under half, and the rest has no known cause. Present in this sample are more than 450,000 clones, around 90% of which were seen just once. The ten largest clones add up to under 0.85% of the sample. Sequencing was done on a sample of PBMCs or T cells enriched from blood (not recorded which). Every receptor here comes from a woman younger than 30 who had recovered from COVID-19.

V is TRBV19 and J is TRBJ1-5, with D possibly TRBD1 on 6 matching bases. Germline-derived CDR1 and CDR2 are LNHDA and SQIVND (reference sequence). Deletions cut 6 bases from V and 6 bases from J, with 18 bases between. The CDR3 extends over 15 amino acids. CDR3 nucleotide sequence: TGTGCCAGTAGCCCGACAGGAGGATATGTTCAGCCCCAGCATTTT. It yields the protein CASSPTGGYVQPQHF.

The chain has TRBV25-1 and TRBJ1-3, with D possibly TRBD1 on 6 matching bases. Germline V gene data show CDR1 as MGHDK and CDR2 as SYGVNS. The V and J ends lost 3 bases and 0 bases respectively, with 9 bases between them. The CDR3 runs 15 residues. The CDR3 protein is CASSETGNSGNTIYF. The CDR3, as DNA: TGTGCCAGCAGTGAGACAGGAAACTCTGGAAACACCATATATTTT.

The V call is TRBV5-1, the J call TRBJ1-3; a possible D gene is TRBD1 (6 bases). There are 15 residues in the CDR3. Germline lookup yields CDR1 SGHRS and CDR2 YFSETQ. Trimming left V 4 bases short and J 3 bases short, with 14 bases between. CDR3 sequence reads: CASSPRTDSGNTIYF. The CDR3 region has the DNA TGCGCCAGCAGCCCGAGAACGGACAGTGGAAACACCATATATTTT.

The chain carries TRBV28 and TRBJ1-6; D is unclear. The CDR3 totals 15 residues. V was cut by 6 bases and J by 0 bases, with 9 bases left in between. Germline values: CDR1 MDHEN, CDR2 SYDVKM. The CDR3 region is CASRTGGSYNSPLHF. In DNA form, the CDR3 reads TGTGCCAGCAGAACGGGTGGCTCCTATAATTCACCCCTCCACTTT.

The gene calls are TRBV30 and TRBJ1-1; D is perhaps TRBD1 (5 bases). The V gene lost 2 bases and the J gene lost 4 bases, with 17 bases spanning the gap. Germline values: CDR1 GTSNPN, CDR2 SVGIG (reference sequence). CDR3 length equals 15 residues. CDR3 residues: CAWSTRFRGTTEAFF. DNA of the CDR3: TGTGCCTGGAGTACCCGCTTCCGGGGGACCACTGAAGCTTTCTTT.

V gene TRBV5-1 combines with J gene TRBJ1-5, with D hard to call. In germline, CDR1 is SGHRS, CDR2 YFSETQ. V lost 0 bases to trimming and J lost 14 bases, with 18 bases between them. CDR3 length: 14 amino acids. The CDR3 spells CASSLAGEPGSEHF. Written as DNA, the CDR3 is TGCGCCAGCAGCTTGGCCGGAGAACCCGGCAGCGAGCATTTT.

This rearrangement joins TRBV28 to TRBJ1-5; 8 nucleotides align to TRBD1. The length of the CDR3 is 15 residues. Germline CDR1 is MDHEN and CDR2 is SYDVKM. The J segment lost 9 bases and the V segment lost 4 bases, leaving 11 bases of the junction unmatched. The CDR3 bases are TGTGCCAGCAGTTCCCTGGAGGCAGGGACAGGGCCCCAGCATTTT. Amino acid sequence: CASSSLEAGTGPQHF.

The chain recombines TRBV15 with TRBJ2-3, with TRBD2 matching over 11 bases. The CDR3 totals 17 residues. The V gene end was trimmed by 0 bases and the J gene end by 7 bases; junction bases not matched to a gene: 9. Germline V gene lookup returns CDR1 LNHNV and CDR2 YYDKDF (reference sequence). CDR3 protein: CATSRERGSGGVNTQYF. The CDR3 bases are TGTGCCACCAGCAGAGAGAGAGGTAGCGGGGGGGTGAATACGCAGTATTTT. The full variable domain, with the rest looked up from reference TRBV15 and TRBJ2-3, is DAMVIQNPRYQVTQFGKPVTLSCSQTLNHNVMYWYQQKSSQAPKLLFHYYDKDFNNEADTPDNFQSRRPNTSFCFLDIRSPGLGDTAMYLCATSRERGSGGVNTQYFGPGTRLTVL.

In DNA form, the CDR3 reads TGTGCCAGCAGCCGAACAGGGTACGACACTGAAGCTTTCTTT. Protein sequence: CASSRTGYDTEAFF. The chain carries TRBV9 and TRBJ1-1; a weak D match, TRBD1 (6 bases). Trimming pared 4 bases from V and 3 bases from J, leaving 13 bases between. The CDR3 has 14 amino acids. Germline loops: CDR1 SGDLS, CDR2 YYNGEE.

This clone has only a few counts. The chain's CDR3 is CASSRPGQGASGNQPQHF. CDR3 nucleotide sequence: TGTGCCAGCAGCAGACCGGGACAGGGGGCCTCCGGCAATCAGCCCCAGCATTTT. J is TRBJ1-5 and V is TRBV28, with TRBD1 matching over 12 bases. V dropped 6 bases and J dropped 2; count of bases not matched to a gene: 11. Germline CDR1 MDHEN, CDR2 SYDVKM. The CDR3 length is 18 residues.

The genes are TRBV24-1 and TRBJ2-1, with a possible D match to TRBD1 (5 bases). The CDR3 consists of 16 residues. CDR1 is KGHDR, CDR2 SFDVKD, per germline. V lost 3 bases to trimming and J lost 6 bases, with 17 bases between them. The DNA for the CDR3 is TGTGCCACCAGTGATCAGGGCAGGGTCGGAATCAATGAGCAGTTCTTC. Protein sequence: CATSDQGRVGINEQFF.

This chain joins TRBV18 and TRBJ2-5, with TRBD2 as a possible D gene (6 bases). CDR1 is KGHSH and CDR2 is LQKENI in the germline V gene. Deletions cut 3 bases from V and 1 base from J, with 9 bases between. The CDR3 loop spans 14 amino acids. The CDR3 DNA sequence: TGTGCCAGCTCACCCTGGGACTTCCAAGAGACCCAGTACTTC. Translation: CASSPWDFQETQYF.

This chain links TRBV9 with TRBJ2-2, with D possibly TRBD1 on 6 matching bases. The germline V and J ends were trimmed by 3 bases and 6 bases, with 12 bases remaining between them. Germline values: CDR1 SGDLS, CDR2 YYNGEE. This CDR3 has 14 residues. CDR3 in amino acids: CASSGDRLPGELFF. The CDR3 DNA is TGTGCCAGCAGCGGCGACAGGTTGCCCGGGGAGCTGTTTTTT.

J is TRBJ2-1 and V is TRBV10-1; no firm D call. The CDR3 sequence is 13 residues long. V was trimmed by 7 bases and J by 4 bases, leaving 11 bases between them. Germline CDR1 is WNHNN and CDR2 is SYGVQD (reference sequence). The CDR3 sequence is CASITRSYNEQFF. Here the CDR3 DNA reads TGCGCCAGCATTACGCGGTCTTACAATGAGCAGTTCTTC.

CDR3 residues: CASSFEGAGELFF. Here the CDR3 DNA reads TGTGCCAGCAGCTTCGAAGGGGCCGGGGAGCTGTTTTTT. The chain is built from TRBV11-3 and TRBJ2-2; TRBD1 is a possible D gene (5 bases). Trimming left V 3 bases short and J 6 bases short, with 8 bases between. This CDR3 is 13 amino acids long. The germline V gene has CDR1 SGHNT and CDR2 YENEEA.

The chain combines TRBV10-1 with TRBJ2-3, with TRBD2 matching 9 bases. V lost 0 bases and J lost 6; bases outside the gene matches: 7. Per the germline V gene, CDR1 is WNHNN and CDR2 is SYGVQD (reference sequence). The CDR3 spans 16 residues. As DNA, the CDR3 is TGCGCCAGCAGTGAGTCTTGGCGGGGGGGCAGGGATACGCAGTATTTT. It translates to CASSESWRGGRDTQYF.

This sequence joins TRBV9 and TRBJ2-3; TRBD1 matches 7 bases. Per the germline V gene, CDR1 is SGDLS and CDR2 is YYNGEE. CDR3 length equals 16 residues. V was clipped by 4 bases and J by 2 bases; unmatched bases: 10. The CDR3, as DNA: TGTGCCAGCAGCTCCAGGACAGGAACACTCACAGATACGCAGTATTTT. Encoded protein: CASSSRTGTLTDTQYF.

The J gene is TRBJ2-7, the V gene TRBV28; TRBD2 matches 7 bases. Germline values: CDR1 MDHEN, CDR2 SYDVKM. The CDR3 has 11 amino acids. Here the CDR3 reads CETSSGYEQYF. The DNA for the CDR3 is TGTGAGACTAGCAGCGGCTACGAGCAGTACTTC.